This is a list of T cell receptor beta chains from one sample in a study of cytomegalovirus exposure and HLA in healthy donors. Libraries were prepared by immunoSEQ multiplex PCR; TCRdb keeps only in-frame clonotypes and omits some of them. The repertoire includes around 90,000 clones, roughly 84% of them detected once, and around 3% sits in the top ten. Material: PBMCs. The receptors derive from a man aged 25 to 45 in good health and CMV-seronegative. Both conserved end residues are part of each CDR3. The D gene is left open where the match is weak. Expanded clones get a size class; other rows say once, few or many, or leave the size out.

j_gene: TRBJ1-1
len: 16
v_gene: TRBV9
d_gene: TRBD1
abundance: .
CDR3aa: CASSVGAGGSGTEAFF
CDR3nt: TGTGCCAGCAGCGTAGGTGCAGGGGGGAGTGGGACTGAAGCTTTCTTT

j_gene: TRBJ1-1
len: 16
v_gene: TRBV4-1
d_gene: TRBD1
abundance: .
CDR3aa: CASSHVDREPNTEAFF
CDR3nt: TGCGCCAGCAGCCATGTTGACAGGGAGCCAAACACTGAAGCTTTCTTT

j_gene: TRBJ1-4
len: 14
v_gene: TRBV28
d_gene: .
abundance: .
CDR3aa: CASRLTKSNEKLFF
CDR3nt: TGTGCCAGCAGGCTAACCAAGAGCAATGAAAAACTGTTTTTT

j_gene: TRBJ1-2
len: 15
v_gene: TRBV2
d_gene: TRBD1
abundance: .
CDR3aa: CASSPTGGVLRGYTF
CDR3nt: TGTGCCAGCAGCCCGACAGGGGGAGTTTTAAGGGGCTACACCTTC

j_gene: TRBJ1-2
len: 14
v_gene: TRBV7-2
d_gene: TRBD1
abundance: .
CDR3aa: CASSPRTGVYGYTF
CDR3nt: TGTGCCAGCAGCCCTCGGACAGGGGTTTATGGCTACACCTTC

j_gene: TRBJ1-1
len: 16
v_gene: TRBV7-6
d_gene: .
abundance: .
CDR3aa: CASSLGSRTSNTEAFF
CDR3nt: TGTGCCAGCAGCTTAGGTTCCAGGACTTCGAACACTGAAGCTTTCTTT

j_gene: TRBJ1-4
len: 15
v_gene: TRBV15
d_gene: TRBD1
abundance: .
CDR3aa: CATSTTSGQREKLFF
CDR3nt: TGTGCCACCAGCACAACATCGGGACAGAGAGAAAAACTGTTTTTT

j_gene: TRBJ2-3
len: 16
v_gene: TRBV5-1
d_gene: .
abundance: .
CDR3aa: CASSLDLAAGTDTQYF
CDR3nt: TGCGCCAGCAGCTTGGATCTAGCAGCGGGCACAGATACGCAGTATTTT

j_gene: TRBJ1-2
len: 16
v_gene: TRBV27
d_gene: .
abundance: .
CDR3aa: CASSLSGLRQGSGYTF
CDR3nt: TGTGCCAGCAGTTTATCGGGACTGCGCCAGGGATCTGGCTACACCTTC

j_gene: TRBJ1-5
len: 13
v_gene: TRBV28
d_gene: TRBD1
abundance: .
CDR3aa: CASSRQGNQPQHF
CDR3nt: TGTGCCAGCAGTAGACAGGGGAATCAGCCCCAGCATTTT

j_gene: TRBJ2-7
len: 15
v_gene: TRBV7-8
d_gene: TRBD1
abundance: .
CDR3aa: CASSPDDDRVGEQYF
CDR3nt: TGTGCCAGCAGCCCCGATGACGACAGGGTAGGTGAGCAGTACTTC

j_gene: TRBJ1-2
len: 16
v_gene: TRBV7-3
d_gene: TRBD1
abundance: .
CDR3aa: CASSPTGTGPFHGYTF
CDR3nt: TGTGCCAGCAGCCCAACAGGGACAGGCCCCTTTCATGGCTACACCTTC

j_gene: TRBJ1-1
len: 15
v_gene: TRBV13
d_gene: TRBD1
abundance: .
CDR3aa: CASSVNRGVNTEAFF
CDR3nt: TGTGCCAGCAGCGTAAACAGGGGGGTGAACACTGAAGCTTTCTTT

j_gene: TRBJ2-3
len: 17
v_gene: TRBV19
d_gene: TRBD1
abundance: .
CDR3aa: CASSRPGTAQSTDTQYF
CDR3nt: TGTGCCAGTAGTCGACCCGGGACAGCCCAGAGCACAGATACGCAGTATTTT

j_gene: TRBJ2-1
len: 16
v_gene: TRBV15
d_gene: .
abundance: .
CDR3aa: CATSGIAVSSYNEQFF
CDR3nt: TGTGCCACCAGCGGAATAGCGGTTAGCTCCTACAATGAGCAGTTCTTC

j_gene: TRBJ1-2
len: 15
v_gene: TRBV5-6
d_gene: TRBD1
abundance: .
CDR3aa: CASSLTTGDNYGYTF
CDR3nt: TGTGCCAGCAGCCTAACAACAGGGGACAACTATGGTTACACCTTC

j_gene: TRBJ1-5
len: 14
v_gene: TRBV19
d_gene: .
abundance: .
CDR3aa: CASRAQGSNQPQHF
CDR3nt: TGTGCCAGTAGAGCACAGGGTAGCAATCAGCCCCAGCATTTT

j_gene: TRBJ2-7
len: 14
v_gene: TRBV14
d_gene: .
abundance: .
CDR3aa: CASSQGIGHYEQYF
CDR3nt: TGTGCCAGCAGCCAAGGAATCGGTCACTACGAGCAGTACTTC

j_gene: TRBJ1-3
len: 13
v_gene: TRBV28
d_gene: .
abundance: .
CDR3aa: CASIRDIGNTIYF
CDR3nt: TGTGCCAGCATTCGCGATATCGGAAACACCATATATTTT

j_gene: TRBJ1-5
len: 13
v_gene: TRBV6-1
d_gene: .
abundance: .
CDR3aa: CASSRERNQPQHF
CDR3nt: TGTGCCAGCAGTAGGGAGAGGAATCAGCCCCAGCATTTT

j_gene: TRBJ1-4
len: 15
v_gene: TRBV5-1
d_gene: .
abundance: few
CDR3aa: CASSLAPTGNEKLFF
CDR3nt: TGCGCCAGCAGCTTGGCCCCAACGGGTAATGAAAAACTGTTTTTT

j_gene: TRBJ2-2
len: 16
v_gene: TRBV7-9
d_gene: TRBD2
abundance: .
CDR3aa: CASSPPGLGGSGELFF
CDR3nt: TGTGCCAGCAGCCCTCCGGGACTAGGGGGGTCCGGGGAGCTGTTTTTT

j_gene: TRBJ1-6
len: 15
v_gene: TRBV7-3
d_gene: .
abundance: .
CDR3aa: CASSSLGSYNSPLHF
CDR3nt: TGTGCCAGCAGCTCCCTAGGCTCCTATAATTCACCCCTCCACTTT

j_gene: TRBJ1-1
len: 14
v_gene: TRBV6-5
d_gene: TRBD1
abundance: .
CDR3aa: CASRAGTVNTEAFF
CDR3nt: TGTGCCAGCAGAGCCGGGACAGTGAACACTGAAGCTTTCTTT

j_gene: TRBJ1-2
len: 18
v_gene: TRBV14
d_gene: TRBD1
abundance: .
CDR3aa: CASSQVRGQVLFVGGYTF
CDR3nt: TGTGCCAGCAGCCAAGTCCGGGGACAGGTCCTATTCGTTGGTGGCTACACCTTC

j_gene: TRBJ2-1
len: 16
v_gene: TRBV11-1
d_gene: TRBD2
abundance: .
CDR3aa: CASSGLASGSYNEQFF
CDR3nt: TGTGCCAGCAGTGGACTAGCGTCCGGCTCCTACAATGAGCAGTTCTTC

j_gene: TRBJ1-1
len: 14
v_gene: TRBV7-2
d_gene: TRBD1
abundance: .
CDR3aa: CASSLLTGTTEAFF
CDR3nt: TGTGCCAGCAGCTTATTGACAGGGACCACTGAAGCTTTCTTT

j_gene: TRBJ2-6
len: 17
v_gene: TRBV28
d_gene: TRBD2
abundance: .
CDR3aa: CASLAGRVLSGANVLTF
CDR3nt: TGTGCCAGCCTAGCGGGCAGGGTCCTCTCTGGGGCCAACGTCCTGACTTTC

j_gene: TRBJ2-5
len: 16
v_gene: TRBV4-3
d_gene: .
abundance: .
CDR3aa: CASSQGPGVRQETQYF
CDR3nt: TGCGCCAGCAGCCAAGGCCCGGGAGTAAGGCAAGAGACCCAGTACTTC

j_gene: TRBJ1-2
len: 13
v_gene: TRBV29-1
d_gene: TRBD1
abundance: .
CDR3aa: CSVFGTGTYGYTF
CDR3nt: TGCAGCGTTTTCGGGACAGGTACCTATGGCTACACCTTC

j_gene: TRBJ2-3
len: 13
v_gene: TRBV30
d_gene: .
abundance: .
CDR3aa: CAWTRAQADTQYF
CDR3nt: TGTGCCTGGACCCGGGCACAGGCGGATACGCAGTATTTT

j_gene: TRBJ2-7
len: 14
v_gene: TRBV5-1
d_gene: TRBD1
abundance: once
CDR3aa: CASSFDRAIYEQYF
CDR3nt: TGCGCCAGCAGCTTTGACAGGGCCATCTACGAGCAGTACTTC

j_gene: TRBJ1-4
len: 13
v_gene: TRBV5-1
d_gene: .
abundance: few
CDR3aa: CASSFGSNEKLFF
CDR3nt: TGCGCCAGCAGCTTTGGCAGTAATGAAAAACTGTTTTTT

j_gene: TRBJ1-2
len: 14
v_gene: TRBV6-5
d_gene: .
abundance: .
CDR3aa: CASSYSGGNYGYTF
CDR3nt: TGTGCCAGCAGTTACTCAGGCGGTAACTATGGCTACACCTTC

j_gene: TRBJ1-4
len: 15
v_gene: TRBV5-1
d_gene: TRBD1
abundance: .
CDR3aa: CASRFLGQVNEKLFF
CDR3nt: TGCGCCAGCAGATTCCTTGGACAGGTTAATGAAAAACTGTTTTTT

j_gene: TRBJ2-5
len: 12
v_gene: TRBV30
d_gene: .
abundance: few
CDR3aa: CAWSLTGETQYF
CDR3nt: TGTGCCTGGAGCTTAACCGGAGAGACCCAGTACTTC

j_gene: TRBJ2-3
len: 16
v_gene: TRBV5-1
d_gene: TRBD1
abundance: .
CDR3aa: CASSLEASTGGDTQYF
CDR3nt: TGCGCCAGCAGCTTGGAGGCCAGTACAGGGGGAGATACGCAGTATTTT

j_gene: TRBJ2-1
len: 16
v_gene: TRBV6-5
d_gene: .
abundance: .
CDR3aa: CASSYWGGRNNNEQFF
CDR3nt: TGTGCCAGCAGTTACTGGGGGGGGCGTAATAACAATGAGCAGTTCTTC

j_gene: TRBJ1-6
len: 16
v_gene: TRBV7-2
d_gene: .
abundance: .
CDR3aa: CASSLLLVGAESPLHF
CDR3nt: TGTGCCAGCAGCTTACTCTTGGTGGGGGCGGAATCACCCCTCCACTTT

j_gene: TRBJ2-6
len: 15
v_gene: TRBV28
d_gene: .
abundance: .
CDR3aa: CASTARGSGANVLTF
CDR3nt: TGTGCCAGCACCGCCCGGGGGTCTGGGGCCAACGTCCTGACTTTC

j_gene: TRBJ2-5
len: 15
v_gene: TRBV5-1
d_gene: .
abundance: .
CDR3aa: CASSSYGTPQETQYF
CDR3nt: TGCGCCAGCAGCTCGTATGGGACACCCCAAGAGACCCAGTACTTC

j_gene: TRBJ1-5
len: 16
v_gene: TRBV18
d_gene: TRBD1
abundance: .
CDR3aa: CASSPTTGGVNQPQHF
CDR3nt: TGTGCCAGCTCACCCACGACAGGGGGCGTCAATCAGCCCCAGCATTTT

j_gene: TRBJ2-4
len: 15
v_gene: TRBV10-3
d_gene: .
abundance: once
CDR3aa: CAITAGFGPENIQYF
CDR3nt: TGTGCCATCACCGCGGGCTTCGGACCTGAAAACATTCAGTACTTC